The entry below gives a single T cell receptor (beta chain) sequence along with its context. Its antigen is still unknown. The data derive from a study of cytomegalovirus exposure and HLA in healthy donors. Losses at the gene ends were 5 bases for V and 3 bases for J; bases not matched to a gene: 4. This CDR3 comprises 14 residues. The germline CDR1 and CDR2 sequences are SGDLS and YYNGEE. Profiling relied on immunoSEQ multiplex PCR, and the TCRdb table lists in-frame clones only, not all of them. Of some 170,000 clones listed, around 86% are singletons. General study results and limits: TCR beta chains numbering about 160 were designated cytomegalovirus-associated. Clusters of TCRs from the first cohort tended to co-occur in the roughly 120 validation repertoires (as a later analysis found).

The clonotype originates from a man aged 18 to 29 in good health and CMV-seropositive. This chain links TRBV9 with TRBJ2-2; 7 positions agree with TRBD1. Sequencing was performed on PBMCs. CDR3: CASSGDRDTGELFF. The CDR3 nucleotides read TGTGCCAGCAGTGGGGACAGAGACACCGGGGAGCTGTTTTTT.